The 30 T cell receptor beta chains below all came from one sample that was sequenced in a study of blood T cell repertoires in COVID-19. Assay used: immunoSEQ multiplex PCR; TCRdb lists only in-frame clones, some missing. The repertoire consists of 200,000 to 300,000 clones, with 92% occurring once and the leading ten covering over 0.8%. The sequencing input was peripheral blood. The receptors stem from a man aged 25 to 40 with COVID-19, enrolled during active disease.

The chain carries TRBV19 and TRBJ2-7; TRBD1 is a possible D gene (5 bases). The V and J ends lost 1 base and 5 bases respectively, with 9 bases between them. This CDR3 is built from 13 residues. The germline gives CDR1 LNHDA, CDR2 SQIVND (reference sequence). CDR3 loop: CASSIGQWHEQYF. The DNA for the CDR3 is TGTGCCAGTAGTATAGGACAGTGGCACGAGCAGTACTTC.

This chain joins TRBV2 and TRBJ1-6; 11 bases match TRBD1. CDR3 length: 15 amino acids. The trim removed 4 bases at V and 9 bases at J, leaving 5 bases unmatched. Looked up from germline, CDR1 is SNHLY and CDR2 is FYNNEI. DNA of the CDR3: TGTGCCAGCAGTGGGCTGGACAGGGGGCTTTCACCCCTCCACTTT. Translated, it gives CASSGLDRGLSPLHF. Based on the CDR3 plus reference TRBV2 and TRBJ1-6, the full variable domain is EPEVTQTPSHQVTQMGQEVILRCVPISNHLYFYWYRQILGQKVEFLVSFYNNEISEKSEIFDDQFSVERPDGSNFTLKIRSTKLEDSAMYFCASSGLDRGLSPLHFGNGTRLTVT.

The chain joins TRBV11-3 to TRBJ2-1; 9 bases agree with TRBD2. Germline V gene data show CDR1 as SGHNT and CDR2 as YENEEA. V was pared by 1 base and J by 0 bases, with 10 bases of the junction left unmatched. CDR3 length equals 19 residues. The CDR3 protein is CASSLVGSGGPLSYNEQFF. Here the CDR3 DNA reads TGTGCCAGCAGCTTAGTTGGTAGCGGGGGTCCGCTCTCCTACAATGAGCAGTTCTTC.

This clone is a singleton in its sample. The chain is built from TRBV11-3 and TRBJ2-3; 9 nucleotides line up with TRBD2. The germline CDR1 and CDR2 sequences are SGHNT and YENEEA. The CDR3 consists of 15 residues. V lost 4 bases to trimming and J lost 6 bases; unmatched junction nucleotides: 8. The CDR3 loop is CASSSEAGGWDTQYF. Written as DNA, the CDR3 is TGTGCCAGCAGCTCCGAAGCGGGGGGCTGGGATACGCAGTATTTT.

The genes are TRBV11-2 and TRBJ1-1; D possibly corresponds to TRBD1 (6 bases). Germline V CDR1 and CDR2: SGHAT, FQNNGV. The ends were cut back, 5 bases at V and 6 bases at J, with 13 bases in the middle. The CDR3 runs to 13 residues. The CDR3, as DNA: TGTGCCAGCAGCCGACCAGGGGTACCTGAAGCTTTCTTT. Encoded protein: CASSRPGVPEAFF.

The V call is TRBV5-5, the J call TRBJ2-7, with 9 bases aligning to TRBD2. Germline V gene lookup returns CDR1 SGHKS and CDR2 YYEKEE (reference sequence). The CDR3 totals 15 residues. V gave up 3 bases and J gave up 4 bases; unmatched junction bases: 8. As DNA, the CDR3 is TGTGCCAGCAGCTCCCATAGCGGGGGAGGATACGAGCAGTACTTC. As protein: CASSSHSGGGYEQYF.

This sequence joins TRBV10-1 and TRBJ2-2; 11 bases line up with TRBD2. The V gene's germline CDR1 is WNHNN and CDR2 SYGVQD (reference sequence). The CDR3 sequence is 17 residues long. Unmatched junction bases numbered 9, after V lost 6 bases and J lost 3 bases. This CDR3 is CASSDLAGGTDTGELFF. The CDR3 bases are TGCGCCAGCAGCGACTTAGCGGGGGGGACGGACACCGGGGAGCTGTTTTTT.

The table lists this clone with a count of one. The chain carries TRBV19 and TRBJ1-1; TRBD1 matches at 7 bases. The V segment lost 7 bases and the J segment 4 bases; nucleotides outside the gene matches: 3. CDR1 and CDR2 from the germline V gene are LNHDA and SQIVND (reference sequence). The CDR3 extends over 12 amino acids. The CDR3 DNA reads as TGTGCCAGTAAGACAGGGCGCACTGAAGCTTTCTTT. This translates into CASKTGRTEAFF.

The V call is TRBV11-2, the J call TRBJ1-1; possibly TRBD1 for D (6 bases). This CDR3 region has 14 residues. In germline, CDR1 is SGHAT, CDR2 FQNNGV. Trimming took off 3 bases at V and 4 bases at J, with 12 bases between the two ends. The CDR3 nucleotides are TGTGCCAGCAGCTTTGGACAGCTATCCACTGAAGCTTTCTTT. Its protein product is CASSFGQLSTEAFF.

CDR3 nucleotide sequence: TGTGCCAGCAGAGTTGGACAGGGTCGAGGCACCGGGGAGCTGTTTTTT. As protein: CASRVGQGRGTGELFF. V and J are TRBV6-6 and TRBJ2-2, with 8 bases aligning to TRBD1. The length of the CDR3 is 16 residues. V dropped 6 bases and J dropped 4; count of bases not matched to a gene: 10. Germline lookup yields CDR1 MNHNY and CDR2 SVGAGI (reference sequence).

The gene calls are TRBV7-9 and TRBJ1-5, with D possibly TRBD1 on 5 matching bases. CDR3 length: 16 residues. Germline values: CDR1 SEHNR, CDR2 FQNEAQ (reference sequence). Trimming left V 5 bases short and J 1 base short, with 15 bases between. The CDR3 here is CASSPLAGGSNQPQHF. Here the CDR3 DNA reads TGTGCCAGCAGCCCCCTGGCGGGGGGGAGCAATCAGCCCCAGCATTTT.

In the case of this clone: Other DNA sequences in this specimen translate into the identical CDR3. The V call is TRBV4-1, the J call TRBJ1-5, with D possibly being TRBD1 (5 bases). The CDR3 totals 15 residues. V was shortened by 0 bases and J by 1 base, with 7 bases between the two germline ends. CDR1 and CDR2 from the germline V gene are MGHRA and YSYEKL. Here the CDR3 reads CASSQDRGSNQPQHF. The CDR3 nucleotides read TGCGCCAGCAGCCAAGATAGGGGCAGCAATCAGCCCCAGCATTTT.

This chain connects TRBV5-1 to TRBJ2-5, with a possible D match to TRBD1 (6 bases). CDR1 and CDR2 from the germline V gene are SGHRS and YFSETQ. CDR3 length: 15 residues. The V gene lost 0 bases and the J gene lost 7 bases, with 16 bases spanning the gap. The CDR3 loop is CASSLGGQGVGTQYF. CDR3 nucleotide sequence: TGCGCCAGCAGCTTGGGGGGACAAGGGGTAGGGACCCAGTACTTC.

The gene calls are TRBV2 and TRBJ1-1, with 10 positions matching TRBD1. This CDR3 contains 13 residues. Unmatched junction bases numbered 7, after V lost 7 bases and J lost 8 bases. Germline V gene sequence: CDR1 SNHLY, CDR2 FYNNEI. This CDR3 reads CASNSGQGFEAFF. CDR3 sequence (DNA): TGTGCCAGCAACTCGGGACAGGGGTTCGAAGCTTTCTTT.

The CDR3 loop is CASSVVGGATDTQYF. CDR3 nucleotide sequence: TGTGCCAGCAGCGTAGTCGGGGGGGCGACAGATACGCAGTATTTT. The V gene is TRBV9, the J gene TRBJ2-3, with 8 nucleotides matching TRBD2. The V gene end was trimmed by 0 bases and the J gene end by 3 bases; junction bases not matched to a gene: 3. The CDR3 covers 15 residues. Germline V CDR1 and CDR2: SGDLS, YYNGEE.

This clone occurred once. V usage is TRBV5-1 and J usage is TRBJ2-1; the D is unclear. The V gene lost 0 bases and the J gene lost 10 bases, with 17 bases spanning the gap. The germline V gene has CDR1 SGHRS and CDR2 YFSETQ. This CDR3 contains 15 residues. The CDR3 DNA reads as TGCGCCAGCAGCTTGGGAGACGGTGGTCCGCGGGAGCAGTTCTTC. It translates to CASSLGDGGPREQFF.

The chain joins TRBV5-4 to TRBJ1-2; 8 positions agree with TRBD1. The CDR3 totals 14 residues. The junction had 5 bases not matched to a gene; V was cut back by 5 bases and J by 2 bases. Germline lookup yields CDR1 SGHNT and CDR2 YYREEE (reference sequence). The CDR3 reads CASSPTGGNYGYTF. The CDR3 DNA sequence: TGTGCCAGCAGTCCTACAGGGGGGAACTATGGCTACACCTTC.

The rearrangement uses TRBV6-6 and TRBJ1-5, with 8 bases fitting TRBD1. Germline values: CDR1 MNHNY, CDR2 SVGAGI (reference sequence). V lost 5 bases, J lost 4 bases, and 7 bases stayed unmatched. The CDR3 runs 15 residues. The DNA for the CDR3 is TGTGCCAGCAGTACGGGACAGGCCCATAATCAGCCCCAGCATTTT. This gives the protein CASSTGQAHNQPQHF.

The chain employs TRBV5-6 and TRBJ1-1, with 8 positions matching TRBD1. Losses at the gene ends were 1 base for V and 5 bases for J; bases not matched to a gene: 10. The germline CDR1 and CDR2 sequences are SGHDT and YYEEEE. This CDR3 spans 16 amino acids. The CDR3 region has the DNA TGTGCCAGCAGCTTGAGGGGTCCGACAGGGGCTACTGAAGCTTTCTTT. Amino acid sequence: CASSLRGPTGATEAFF.

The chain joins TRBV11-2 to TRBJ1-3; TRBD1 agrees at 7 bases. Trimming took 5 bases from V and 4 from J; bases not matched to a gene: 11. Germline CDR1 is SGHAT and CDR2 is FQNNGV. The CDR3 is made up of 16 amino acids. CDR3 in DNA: TGTGCCAGCAGCGCCTGGGACAGCTCAGGAGGAAACACCATATATTTT. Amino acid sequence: CASSAWDSSGGNTIYF.

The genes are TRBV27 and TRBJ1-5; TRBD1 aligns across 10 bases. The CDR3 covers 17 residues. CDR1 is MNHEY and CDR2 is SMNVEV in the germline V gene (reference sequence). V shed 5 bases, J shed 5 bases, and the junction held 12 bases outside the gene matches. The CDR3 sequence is CASSRQGAHRSDQPQHF. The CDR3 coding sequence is TGTGCCAGCAGTAGACAGGGGGCGCATCGCAGTGATCAGCCCCAGCATTTT.

This CDR3 reads CASSLQGSNTGELFF. DNA of the CDR3: TGTGCCAGCAGCTTACAGGGCTCGAACACCGGGGAGCTGTTTTTT. The chain joins TRBV11-1 to TRBJ2-2, with D possibly being TRBD1 (5 bases). CDR3 length: 15 amino acids. The germline V and J ends were trimmed by 2 bases and 0 bases, with 7 bases remaining between them. Germline V lookup: CDR1 SGHAT, CDR2 FQDESV (reference sequence).

CDR3 amino acids: CASSQEGLIPINSPLHF. CDR3 DNA: TGCGCCAGCAGCCAAGAGGGACTGATTCCAATTAATTCACCCCTCCACTTT. The chain couples TRBV4-1 to TRBJ1-6, with D perhaps TRBD1 (5 bases). Trimming took off 0 bases at V and 6 bases at J, with 15 bases between the two ends. Germline-derived CDR1 and CDR2 are MGHRA and YSYEKL. The CDR3 loop spans 17 amino acids.

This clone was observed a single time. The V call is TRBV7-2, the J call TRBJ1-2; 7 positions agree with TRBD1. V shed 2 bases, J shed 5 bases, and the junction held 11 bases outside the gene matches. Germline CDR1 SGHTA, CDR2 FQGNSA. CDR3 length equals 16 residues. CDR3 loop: CASSLMGFEQGYGYTF. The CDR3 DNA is TGTGCCAGCAGCTTAATGGGGTTCGAACAGGGGTATGGCTACACCTTC.

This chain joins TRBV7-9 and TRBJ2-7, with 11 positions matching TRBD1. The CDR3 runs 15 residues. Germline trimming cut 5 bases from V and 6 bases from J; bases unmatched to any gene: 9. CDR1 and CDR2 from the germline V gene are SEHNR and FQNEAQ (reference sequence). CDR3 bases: TGTGCCAGCAGCCCGCCGGGACAGGGGGTAGGCGAGCAGTACTTC. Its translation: CASSPPGQGVGEQYF. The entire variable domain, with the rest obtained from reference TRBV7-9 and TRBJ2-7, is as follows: DTGVSQNPRHKITKRGQNVTFRCDPISEHNRLYWYRQTLGQGPEFLTYFQNEAQLEKSRLLSDRFSAERPKGSFSTLEIQRTEQGDSAMYLCASSPPGQGVGEQYFGPGTRLTVT.

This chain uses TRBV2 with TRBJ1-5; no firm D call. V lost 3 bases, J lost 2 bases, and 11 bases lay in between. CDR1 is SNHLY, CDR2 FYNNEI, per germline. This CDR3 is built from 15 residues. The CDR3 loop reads CASSDRLSGNQPQHF. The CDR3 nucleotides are TGTGCCAGCAGTGACAGGTTATCGGGCAATCAGCCCCAGCATTTT.

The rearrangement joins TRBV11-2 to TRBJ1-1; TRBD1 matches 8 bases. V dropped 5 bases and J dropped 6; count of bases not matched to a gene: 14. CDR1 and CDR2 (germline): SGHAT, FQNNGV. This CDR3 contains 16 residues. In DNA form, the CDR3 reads TGTGCCAGCAGCCAAATACGACAGGGGTTAAATCCTGAAGCTTTCTTT. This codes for CASSQIRQGLNPEAFF.

The CDR3 sequence is CATSAHHGQSIEPQHF. DNA for the CDR3: TGTGCCACCAGCGCTCATCATGGGCAGTCGATTGAGCCCCAGCATTTT. This chain uses TRBV15 with TRBJ1-5; D gene uncertain. The V end was cut by 5 bases, the J end by 8 bases, with 22 bases between. The CDR3 is 16 amino acids. CDR1 is LNHNV and CDR2 is YYDKDF in the germline V gene (reference sequence).

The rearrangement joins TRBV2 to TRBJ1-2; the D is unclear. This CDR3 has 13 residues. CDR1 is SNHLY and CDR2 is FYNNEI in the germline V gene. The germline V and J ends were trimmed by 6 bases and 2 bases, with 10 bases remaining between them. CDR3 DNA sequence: TGTGCCAGCAGAGTAGATGAAAACTATGGCTACACCTTC. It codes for CASRVDENYGYTF.

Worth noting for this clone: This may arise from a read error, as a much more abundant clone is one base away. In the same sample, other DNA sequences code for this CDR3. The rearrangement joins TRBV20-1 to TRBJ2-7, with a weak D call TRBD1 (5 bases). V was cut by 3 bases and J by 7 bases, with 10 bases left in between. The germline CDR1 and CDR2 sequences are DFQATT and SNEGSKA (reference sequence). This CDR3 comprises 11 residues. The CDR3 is CSASSGHEQYF. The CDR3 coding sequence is TGCAGTGCTAGTTCAGGGCATGAGCAGTACTTC.